Below, 8 T cell receptor beta chains from the same sample are listed, as sequenced in a study of blood T cell repertoires in COVID-19. Assay used: immunoSEQ multiplex PCR; TCRdb lists only in-frame clones, some missing. Of more than 200,000 clones listed, about 86% are singletons. Input material: peripheral blood. The receptor set was obtained from a man aged 50 or older with active or convalescent COVID-19.

The CDR3 DNA reads TGTGCCAGCAGTTCCCGGGGTGACCCCCAGCATTTT. Amino acid sequence: CASSSRGDPQHF. The chain has TRBV6-2 or TRBV6-3 and TRBJ1-5; D call uncertain. The CDR3 totals 12 residues. Germline CDR1 MNHEY, CDR2 SVGEGT. V lost 4 bases and J 10 bases, leaving 11 bases between the germline ends.

The chain is built from TRBV9 and TRBJ1-2; 9 bases line up with TRBD1. The CDR3 runs to 14 residues. Germline trimming cut 3 bases from V and 1 base from J; bases unmatched to any gene: 1. Germline assignment: CDR1 SGDLS and CDR2 YYNGEE. This chain's CDR3 is CASSATGGNYGYTF. DNA for the CDR3: TGTGCCAGCAGCGCGACAGGGGGTAACTATGGCTACACCTTC.

J is TRBJ1-1 and V is TRBV29-1; possible D gene TRBD1, 6 bases. Trimming stripped 3 bases from V and 4 bases from J, with 12 bases between. The CDR3 has 13 amino acids. The germline V gene has CDR1 SQVTM and CDR2 ANQGSEA. CDR3 amino acids: CSVDRGGGTEAFF. The CDR3, as DNA: TGCAGCGTTGACAGGGGCGGTGGCACTGAAGCTTTCTTT.

J is TRBJ1-6 and V is TRBV7-9, with 8 positions matching TRBD1. The CDR3 spans 14 residues. J was trimmed by 7 bases and V by 1 base; bases with no gene match: 0. Germline-derived CDR1 and CDR2 are SEHNR and FQNEAQ (reference sequence). The CDR3 here is CASSLGTGNSPLHF. CDR3 coding DNA: TGTGCCAGCAGCTTAGGGACAGGGAATTCACCCCTCCACTTT.

This chain links TRBV11-2 with TRBJ1-6; TRBD1 might be the D (5 bases). Germline assignment: CDR1 SGHAT and CDR2 FQNNGV. CDR3 size: 15 residues. The V gene lost 2 bases and the J gene lost 7 bases, with 12 bases spanning the gap. CDR3 region: CASSLQQGPNSPLHF. CDR3 bases: TGTGCCAGCAGCTTACAGCAGGGCCCCAATTCACCCCTCCACTTT.

The chain joins TRBV5-1 to TRBJ1-4, with D hard to call. CDR3 length: 17 amino acids. V gave up 5 bases and J gave up 5 bases, with 22 bases separating them. Germline assignment: CDR1 SGHRS and CDR2 YFSETQ. The CDR3 is CASRLKGGERENEKLFF. The CDR3 DNA follows: TGCGCCAGCAGACTAAAGGGTGGAGAACGGGAAAATGAAAAACTGTTTTTT.

The chain joins TRBV27 to TRBJ2-1; TRBD1 might be the D (6 bases). This CDR3 region has 15 residues. V shed 4 bases and J shed 7 bases, with 17 bases lying between them. Per germline, CDR1 MNHEY and CDR2 SMNVEV (reference sequence). The CDR3 loop is CASSSLPTGGNEQFF. DNA for the CDR3: TGTGCCAGCAGTTCCCTACCGACAGGTGGAAATGAGCAGTTCTTC.

The chain combines TRBV30 with TRBJ1-5, with D tentatively TRBD1 (6 bases). V gave up 2 bases and J gave up 5 bases, with 19 bases separating them. The CDR3 extends over 16 amino acids. Germline assignment: CDR1 GTSNPN and CDR2 SVGIG (reference sequence). The CDR3 here is CAWSSRGGAGYQPQHF. CDR3 DNA: TGTGCCTGGAGTAGTCGGGGGGGGGCAGGCTATCAGCCCCAGCATTTT.